This T cell receptor beta chain was recorded in a study of T cells in Graves' hyperthyroidism and ophthalmopathy. Ten or more counts support this clonotype. CDR1 and CDR2 from the germline V gene are SGHRS and YFSETQ. V lost 4 bases and J 6 bases, leaving 14 bases between the germline ends. This CDR3 comprises 13 residues. Regions amplified from RNA transcripts were the TCR beta CDR3 regions. In the first-round RT-PCR of the TCR CDR3, the HTBI primer set was used. TCRdb analysed the multiplex PCR reads with MiXCR anew, one entry per CDR3 protein. This sample has around 370,000 distinct CDR3 sequences, with less than 20% found just once.

This clonotype originated in a man between 18 and 29 years old with Graves' ophthalmopathy. The chain recombines TRBV5-1 with TRBJ2-7; TRBD2 is a possible D gene (6 bases). Material: blood. The CDR3 loop is CASSGGMGGEQYF. The CDR3 bases are TGCGCCAGCAGCGGTGGCATGGGGGGCGAGCAGTACTTC.